A selection of T cell receptor beta chains follows, all from one sample in a study of Ad26.COV2.S vaccination and SARS-CoV-2 variants. Data came from immunoSEQ multiplex PCR; TCRdb stores just in-frame clones and leaves some out. The sample includes 350,000 to 450,000 clones, around 83% of them seen just once. The material sequenced was peripheral blood, taken in a trial of Ad26.COV2.S vaccine versus placebo. The receptors derive from a person aged 18-65 years who received the Ad26.COV2.S COVID-19 vaccine or a placebo. Each CDR3 is given with its conserved first and last residue. The D gene is left open where the match is weak. Clone size is stated in some rows and not others, as once, few, many or a class when expanded.

.,TRBV3-1/TRBV3-2,TRBJ2-7,.,CASSQGTAFTYEQYF,TGTGCCAGCAGCCAAGGCACGGCGTTCACCTACGAGCAGTACTTC
.,TRBV6-2/TRBV6-3,TRBJ2-7,TRBD2,CASSYWGLAGAYSYEQYF,TGTGCCAGCAGTTACTGGGGACTAGCGGGGGCCTACTCCTACGAGCAGTACTTC
few,TRBV7-2,TRBJ1-1,TRBD1,CASSAEGRGRVVAFF,TGTGCCAGCAGCGCAGAGGGCAGGGGGCGGGTGGTGGCTTTCTTT
.,TRBV7-7,TRBJ2-7,.,CASSARDTPYEQYF,TGTGCTAGCAGCGCAAGGGACACCCCCTACGAGCAGTACTTC
.,TRBV3-1/TRBV3-2,TRBJ1-1,.,CASSQGPSTEAFF,TGTGCCAGCAGCCAAGGACCGTCCACTGAAGCTTTCTTT
.,TRBV5-8,TRBJ2-1,.,CASSLEGESYNEQFF,TGTGCCAGCAGCTTGGAGGGGGAATCCTACAATGAGCAGTTCTTC
.,TRBV7-2,TRBJ2-5,.,CASSPPDYSLQETQYF,TGTGCCAGCAGCCCCCCGGACTACTCATTGCAAGAGACCCAGTACTTC
.,TRBV18,TRBJ1-2,.,CASSPQNSGSNGYTF,TGTGCCAGCTCACCACAAAACTCGGGCTCGAATGGCTACACCTTC
.,TRBV5-1,TRBJ2-2,TRBD2,CASSYLAGDTGELFF,TGCGCCAGCAGCTATCTAGCGGGAGACACCGGGGAGCTGTTTTTT
.,TRBV30,TRBJ1-6,.,CAWAGTENSPLHF,TGTGCCTGGGCCGGGACGGAGAATTCACCCCTCCACTTT
.,TRBV5-5,TRBJ1-6,TRBD1,CASSLRQGRNNSPLHF,TGTGCCAGCAGCTTACGACAGGGGAGGAATAATTCACCCCTCCACTTT
once,TRBV27,TRBJ2-3,TRBD1,CASRRIGQGYTDTQYF,TGTGCCAGCAGACGAATCGGACAGGGTTACACAGATACGCAGTATTTT
.,TRBV6-7,TRBJ1-6,.,CASRGGSSYNSPLHF,TGTGCCAGCAGGGGGGGGAGCTCCTATAATTCACCCCTCCACTTT
.,TRBV9,TRBJ2-1,TRBD2,CASSVEVWRGGWNEQFF,TGTGCCAGCAGCGTAGAAGTCTGGCGGGGGGGTTGGAATGAGCAGTTCTTC
.,TRBV5-4,TRBJ2-5,TRBD2,CASSLAIAGVGETQYF,TGTGCCAGCAGCTTGGCGATAGCGGGAGTGGGAGAGACCCAGTACTTC
.,TRBV12-5,TRBJ2-3,.,CASGLEILSGPNSHTQYF,TGTGCTAGTGGTTTGGAGATTCTTTCGGGCCCAAATAGTCATACGCAGTATTTT
.,TRBV19,TRBJ2-3,.,CASSRAGPTDTQYF,TGTGCCAGTAGTAGGGCAGGACCTACAGATACGCAGTATTTT
few,TRBV29-1,TRBJ2-3,.,CSVEAGIDPDTQYF,TGCAGCGTTGAAGCGGGAATCGACCCAGATACGCAGTATTTT
.,TRBV7-2,TRBJ2-1,.,CASTPGRSYNEQFF,TGTGCCAGCACCCCTGGCCGCTCCTACAATGAGCAGTTCTTC
.,TRBV3-1/TRBV3-2,TRBJ2-1,TRBD2,CASSQRLAGGVYNEQFF,TGTGCCAGCAGCCAAAGACTAGCGGGAGGGGTCTACAATGAGCAGTTCTTC
.,TRBV3-1/TRBV3-2,TRBJ1-6,TRBD1,CASSQGPTGGGRSYNSPLHF,TGTGCCAGCAGCCAAGGCCCGACAGGGGGCGGAAGGTCCTATAATTCACCCCTCCACTTT
.,TRBV18,TRBJ1-2,.,CASSPLNNPSPYGYTF,TGTGCCAGCTCACCGCTAAACAACCCATCCCCTTATGGCTACACCTTC
.,TRBV11-2,TRBJ1-1,.,CASSLDRDHGAFF,TGTGCCAGCAGCTTAGACAGGGACCATGGAGCTTTCTTT
.,TRBV7-9,TRBJ1-2,.,CASSLSRPVGYTF,TGTGCCAGCAGCTTATCTCGTCCGGTCGGCTACACCTTC
.,TRBV6-5,TRBJ2-1,TRBD1,CAILESGQDYNEQFF,TGTGCCATCTTAGAGTCAGGACAGGACTACAATGAGCAGTTCTTC
.,TRBV18,TRBJ1-6,.,CASSTSTNSPLHF,TGTGCCAGCTCTACCAGCACGAATTCACCCCTCCACTTT
.,TRBV5-4,TRBJ2-3,.,CASSLSRLSSTDTQYF,TGTGCCAGCAGCTTGAGTCGTCTTTCAAGCACAGATACGCAGTATTTT
.,TRBV7-2,TRBJ2-5,.,CASSLGWTQETQYF,TGTGCCAGCAGCTTAGGATGGACCCAAGAGACCCAGTACTTC
.,TRBV7-9,TRBJ1-3,TRBD1,CASTDGTGDAGNTIYF,TGTGCCAGCACCGACGGGACAGGGGACGCTGGAAACACCATATATTTT
.,TRBV25-1,TRBJ1-1,.,CASSDPSMGTEAFF,TGTGCCAGCAGTGACCCTTCAATGGGCACTGAAGCTTTCTTT
.,TRBV27,TRBJ2-7,TRBD1,CASRRQGSYEQYF,TGTGCCAGCAGGCGACAGGGATCCTACGAGCAGTACTTC
.,TRBV19,TRBJ1-5,.,CASKGMNQPQHF,TGTGCCAGTAAAGGGATGAATCAGCCCCAGCATTTT
once,TRBV18,TRBJ2-2,.,CASSPEVTGELFF,TGTGCCAGCTCACCAGAGGTTACCGGGGAGCTGTTTTTT
.,TRBV9,TRBJ2-7,.,CASSVASSENYEQYF,TGTGCCAGCAGCGTAGCCTCTAGCGAGAACTACGAGCAGTACTTC
.,TRBV5-1,TRBJ2-7,TRBD2,CASSPTSGSDYEQYF,TGCGCCAGCAGCCCAACTAGCGGGAGCGACTACGAGCAGTACTTC
.,TRBV29-1,TRBJ2-3,.,CSVPLASSDTQYF,TGCAGCGTTCCATTGGCTAGCTCTGATACGCAGTATTTT
.,TRBV5-4,TRBJ2-3,.,CASSSPGKPADTQYF,TGTGCCAGCAGCTCTCCGGGGAAACCCGCAGATACGCAGTATTTT
.,TRBV7-2,TRBJ2-7,.,CASRYSGTLSSEQYF,TGTGCCAGCAGGTACTCCGGGACATTATCATCCGAGCAGTACTTC